This record concerns one T cell receptor (beta chain) sequence. Its antigen is unidentified. Genes and germline come from the mouse. Read coverage stops 4 residues before the CDR3 terminus; the germline J gene supplies the remainder. These data come from a study of CD8+ T cells in alopecia areata. Study context: C3H/HeJ donors aged roughly 6-12 months with spontaneous alopecia supplied skin grafted onto roughly 6-10-week-old female C3H/HeJ mice. General study points: Patients displayed less clarity in TCR sharing than mice, a finding possibly related to HLA. Normal-skin resident alphabeta T cells also appear among scalp sample sequences. Lesional scalp, especially alopecia totalis/universalis, showed higher clonality than normal scalp.

Sequencing templates came from extracted RNA that was reverse transcribed into cDNA. The assay was immunoSEQ multiplex PCR, and TCRdb's table has in-frame clones only and misses some. The profile covers roughly 120,000 clones, none occurring a single time. The V gene's germline CDR1 is NNHDY and CDR2 SYVADS. This CDR3 contains 15 residues. The receptor was isolated from a C3H/HeJ mouse with alopecia areata. The MHC haplotype of the strain is H2-k. Source material: lesional skin. The rearrangement uses TRBV13-3 and TRBJ2-7; 10 bases fit TRBD2. The DNA read from the CDR3 is TGTGCCAGCAGTGATCTGGCTGGGGGGGCATAT. Translating gives CASSDLAGGAY. The whole CDR3 region reads CASSDLAGGAYEQYF.